The 15 T cell receptor beta chains below come from one sample, sequenced in a study of T-cell memory formation after mild COVID-19. TCRdb reprocessed the 5' RACE reads via MiXCR and lists one record per CDR3 protein. The table has around 530,000 distinct CDR3 sequences, less than 25% seen once. Specimen: PBMCs or a T cell subset sorted from them (not recorded which). The receptor source for this set is an adult woman who had mild COVID-19 (a few samples of this study predate the infection). Cell type and time point are not known.

The V gene is TRBV7-8, the J gene TRBJ2-7; D is unclear. Germline values: CDR1 SGHVS, CDR2 FQNEAQ. V dropped 2 bases and J dropped 0 bases, with 17 bases sitting between them. CDR3 length: 17 amino acids. The CDR3 DNA follows: TGTGCCAGCAGCTTACCTCGAACTGGCGCCGACTCCTACGAGCAGTACTTC. It translates to CASSLPRTGADSYEQYF. The full variable domain, with the rest looked up from reference TRBV7-8 and TRBJ2-7, is GAGVSQSPRYKVAKRGQDVALRCDPISGHVSLFWYQQALGQGPEFLTYFQNEAQLDKSGLPSDRFFAERPEGSVSTLKIQRTQQEDSAVYLCASSLPRTGADSYEQYFGPGTRLTVT.

The V gene is TRBV7-9, the J gene TRBJ1-2, with TRBD1 matching over 11 bases. Losses at the gene ends were 4 bases for V and 7 bases for J; bases not matched to a gene: 5. This CDR3 has 14 residues. The germline V gene encodes CDR1 SEHNR and CDR2 FQNEAQ (reference sequence). This CDR3 is CASSSDRGLAGYTF. The DNA of the CDR3 is TGTGCCAGCAGCTCGGACAGGGGGCTGGCTGGCTACACCTTC.

This chain uses TRBV4-2 with TRBJ2-3, with TRBD2 matching over 7 bases. J lost 6 bases, V lost 4 bases, and 13 bases had no gene match. Germline CDR1 is LGHNA and CDR2 is YNFKEQ. The CDR3 consists of 16 residues. In DNA, the CDR3 is TGTGCCAGCAGCCCCCGTGAGGGAGGGAGGGAGGATACGCAGTATTTT. Translation gives CASSPREGGREDTQYF.

In this sample, this clonotype turned up a few times. J is TRBJ1-2 and V is TRBV12-3 or TRBV12-4, with TRBD1 as a possible D gene (5 bases). The V end lost 4 bases, the J end lost 7 bases, and 10 bases lay between the germline ends. This CDR3 contains 12 residues. CDR3 amino acids: CASSSQGVGYTF. The CDR3 DNA follows: TGTGCCAGCAGTTCCCAGGGAGTTGGCTACACCTTC.

This clonotype has just a few counts. The rearrangement uses TRBV3-1 and TRBJ1-1, with a tentative D call TRBD1 (5 bases). Trimming pared 4 bases from V and 4 bases from J, leaving 16 bases between. The CDR3 contains 15 residues. Germline V CDR1 and CDR2: LGHDT, YNNKEL (reference sequence). The CDR3 coding sequence is TGTGCCAGCAGCCCCTGGGGGATGGGGTCCACTGAAGCTTTCTTT. It encodes CASSPWGMGSTEAFF.

The chain links TRBV24-1 to TRBJ2-1; TRBD2 matches 7 bases. CDR3 size: 15 residues. Germline CDR1 reads KGHDR; CDR2 reads SFDVKD. Trimming cost V 7 bases and J 4 bases; bases outside gene matches: 9. The CDR3 sequence is CATRGGSTRYNEQFF. In DNA form, the CDR3 reads TGTGCCACCAGGGGGGGGTCTACGAGGTACAATGAGCAGTTCTTC.

The chain carries TRBV2 and TRBJ2-5; 7 nucleotides agree with TRBD1. V shed 6 bases and J 4 bases; nucleotides not matched to a gene: 5. CDR3 length equals 13 residues. Germline CDR1 SNHLY, CDR2 FYNNEI. The CDR3 sequence is CASRWTGRETQYF. CDR3 nucleotides: TGTGCCAGCAGATGGACAGGAAGAGAGACCCAGTACTTC. Using reference TRBV2 and TRBJ2-5 for the parts outside the CDR3, the full variable domain is EPEVTQTPSHQVTQMGQEVILRCVPISNHLYFYWYRQILGQKVEFLVSFYNNEISEKSEIFDDQFSVERPDGSNFTLKIRSTKLEDSAMYFCASRWTGRETQYFGPGTRLLVL.

This clonotype was observed a few times. The chain joins TRBV5-1 to TRBJ2-7; TRBD2 agrees at 9 bases. CDR1 is SGHRS, CDR2 YFSETQ, per germline. Trimming took 7 bases from V and 5 from J; bases not matched to a gene: 13. This CDR3 is built from 15 residues. The DNA for the CDR3 is TGCGCCAGCTTTCCTGGGGCGGGGGGGCCGCACGAGCAGTACTTC. Its protein product is CASFPGAGGPHEQYF.

This clonotype was detected only a few times. The chain carries TRBV7-2 and TRBJ2-1; a possible D gene is TRBD1 (5 bases). Germline V gene lookup returns CDR1 SGHTA and CDR2 FQGNSA. V was clipped by 2 bases and J by 0 bases, with 20 bases between them. The length of the CDR3 is 19 residues. CDR3 protein: CASSLSTFGDRSSYNEQFF. CDR3 coding DNA: TGTGCCAGCAGCTTAAGCACGTTTGGAGACAGAAGCTCCTACAATGAGCAGTTCTTC.

V gene TRBV24-1 combines with J gene TRBJ2-7, with D maybe TRBD2 (6 bases). The CDR3 has 16 amino acids. CDR1 KGHDR and CDR2 SFDVKD come from the germline V gene. Trimming removed 1 base at V and 4 bases at J, with 16 bases between. In nucleotides, the CDR3 is TGTGCCACCAGTGATTTAGGATCGGCGGGGCTTTACGAGCAGTACTTC. Translation gives CATSDLGSAGLYEQYF.

The V call is TRBV11-3, the J call TRBJ1-5; no clear D gene. Trimming removed 0 bases from V and 6 bases from J, with 6 bases in between. This CDR3 is built from 13 residues. The germline V gene has CDR1 SGHNT and CDR2 YENEEA. The CDR3 DNA reads TGTGCCAGCAGCTTAGATCTGGGTCAGCCCCAGCATTTT. This translates into CASSLDLGQPQHF.

This clonotype was observed a handful of times. In DNA, the CDR3 is TGTGCCAGCAATCCGGGGCTTGGAAACACCATATATTTT. As protein: CASNPGLGNTIYF. V gene TRBV12-3 or TRBV12-4 combines with J gene TRBJ1-3, with D perhaps matching TRBD1 (5 bases). This CDR3 contains 13 residues. The V end was cut by 7 bases, the J end by 3 bases, with 10 bases between.

This clonotype was counted many times. V usage is TRBV3-1 and J usage is TRBJ2-3; 7 bases are a match to TRBD1. Germline loops: CDR1 LGHDT, CDR2 YNNKEL (reference sequence). The V and J ends lost 10 bases and 0 bases, in that order; junction bases with no gene match: 4. This CDR3 comprises 13 residues. The CDR3 reads CATRQGSTDTQYF. Here the CDR3 DNA reads TGTGCCACGCGACAGGGAAGCACAGATACGCAGTATTTT.

This clonotype was detected a few times. The chain has TRBV7-9 and TRBJ2-5, with a tentative D call TRBD2 (5 bases). With 5 bases removed from V and 1 base from J, the gap between germline ends came to 11 bases. The CDR3 totals 14 residues. Germline V gene lookup returns CDR1 SEHNR and CDR2 FQNEAQ (reference sequence). The CDR3 sequence is CASSHPLGQETQYF. DNA for the CDR3: TGTGCCAGCAGCCACCCACTAGGCCAAGAGACCCAGTACTTC.

The chain couples TRBV19 to TRBJ2-1, with D perhaps TRBD2 (6 bases). The germline gives CDR1 LNHDA, CDR2 SQIVND (reference sequence). V gave up 3 bases and J gave up 4 bases, with 13 bases separating them. The length of the CDR3 is 15 residues. The CDR3 coding sequence is TGTGCCAGTAGTATGCGCACTAGCCGATACAATGAGCAGTTCTTC. Translated, it gives CASSMRTSRYNEQFF.